A selection of T cell receptor beta chains follows, all from one sample in a study of OX40 agonist ivuxolimab in advanced cancers. Data came from immunoSEQ multiplex PCR; TCRdb stores just in-frame clones and leaves some out. The data hold about 27,000 clones, with 88% observed a single time. The sample in question was CD4+ or CD8+ T cells sorted from blood, obtained in a trial of the OX40 agonist ivuxolimab. These receptors came from an adult with an advanced solid tumor such as melanoma, head and neck, liver or kidney cancer. Each CDR3 is given with its conserved first and last residue. D genes are given only for firm matches. A row's size may be missing; if present it is once, few, many or a size class.

j_call d_call v_call clone_size cdr3_aa cdr3_nt
TRBJ1-5 TRBD1 TRBV27 - CASTFSLTGESNQPQHF TGTGCCAGCACTTTTTCCCTGACAGGGGAAAGCAATCAGCCCCAGCATTTT
TRBJ2-7 - TRBV30 - CAWSIASYEQYF TGTGCCTGGAGCATAGCCTCCTACGAGCAGTACTTC
TRBJ1-6 - TRBV4-1 few CASSQAGNDNSPLHF TGCGCCAGCAGCCAAGCAGGGAATGATAATTCACCCCTCCACTTT
TRBJ2-1 - TRBV25-1 - CASSPRNNEQFF TGTGCCAGCAGCCCACGGAACAATGAGCAGTTCTTC
TRBJ2-3 - TRBV9 few CASSVDGSGGSDTQYF TGTGCCAGCAGCGTAGACGGGTCCGGAGGCTCCGATACGCAGTATTTT
TRBJ1-1 - TRBV2 - CASSDSGATYTEAFF TGTGCCAGCAGTGACTCGGGGGCAACTTACACTGAAGCTTTCTTT
TRBJ2-7 TRBD1 TRBV6-6 - CASGTGEVNEQYF TGTGCCAGTGGGACAGGGGAAGTAAACGAGCAGTACTTC
TRBJ2-6 - TRBV19 - CASSMDSGANVLTF TGTGCCAGTAGTATGGACTCTGGGGCCAACGTCCTGACTTTC
TRBJ1-3 - TRBV5-4 - CASSQGVDGNSGNTIYF TGCGCCAGCAGCCAAGGGGTCGACGGAAACTCTGGAAACACCATATATTTT
TRBJ2-3 - TRBV7-3 - CASSAVWEDTQYF TGTGCCAGCAGCGCTGTGTGGGAAGATACGCAGTATTTT
TRBJ1-5 - TRBV28 - CASSLRVWNQPQHF TGTGCCAGCAGTTTAAGGGTCTGGAATCAGCCCCAGCATTTT
TRBJ1-5 - TRBV28 - CASRLQGRGQPQHF TGTGCCAGCAGGCTACAGGGCCGGGGTCAGCCCCAGCATTTT
TRBJ2-7 TRBD1 TRBV4-2 - CASSLVGQGYEQYF TGTGCCAGCAGCCTAGTAGGACAGGGCTACGAGCAGTACTTC
TRBJ2-1 TRBD2 TRBV28 - CASRIGLAGSYNEQFF TGTGCCAGCAGAATAGGGCTAGCGGGGTCGTACAATGAGCAGTTCTTC
TRBJ1-4 - TRBV5-4 - CASSLEGLHEKLFF TGTGCCAGCAGCTTGGAGGGGTTACACGAAAAACTGTTTTTT
TRBJ2-2 - TRBV4-3 - CASGGSGELFF TGCGCCAGCGGAGGGTCCGGGGAGCTGTTTTTT
TRBJ1-2 - TRBV5-1 once CASSFGKSNYGYTF TGCGCCAGCAGCTTCGGCAAGTCTAACTATGGCTACACCTTC
TRBJ1-5 - TRBV27 few CASGLASNQPQHF TGTGCCAGCGGTTTGGCCAGCAATCAGCCCCAGCATTTT
TRBJ2-7 TRBD1 TRBV7-9 - CASTNTDRVPSYEQYF TGTGCTAGCACCAATACCGACAGGGTGCCCTCCTACGAGCAGTACTTC
TRBJ2-1 - TRBV2 - CASSLYFGRAANEQFF TGTGCCAGCAGTCTCTACTTCGGCCGGGCCGCCAATGAGCAGTTCTTC
TRBJ2-1 - TRBV7-9 - CASSLAQGTISDEQFF TGTGCCAGCAGCTTAGCGCAGGGAACTATTTCGGATGAGCAGTTCTTC
TRBJ2-2 - TRBV7-5 - CARSSSAGGPLSGELFF TGTGCCAGAAGCTCATCAGCGGGGGGGCCGCTTAGCGGGGAGCTGTTTTTT
TRBJ2-1 - TRBV15 - CATRTRGYNEQFF TGTGCCACCAGGACCCGGGGATACAATGAGCAGTTCTTC
TRBJ2-2 - TRBV19 - CASSFPHVPGGELFF TGTGCCAGTAGTTTTCCCCACGTCCCCGGCGGGGAGCTGTTTTTT
TRBJ1-1 - TRBV5-5 - CASSDSGLNTEAFF TGTGCCAGCAGCGATAGTGGACTGAACACTGAAGCTTTCTTT
TRBJ1-5 - TRBV6-1 - CASSEASGVGNQPQHF TGTGCCAGCAGTGAAGCAAGCGGAGTAGGGAATCAGCCCCAGCATTTT
TRBJ2-1 - TRBV6-5 - CASSYSALTTYNEQFF TGTGCCAGCAGTTATTCAGCGCTCACAACCTACAATGAGCAGTTCTTC
TRBJ2-1 - TRBV27 once CASSLIGGNEQFF TGTGCCAGCAGTTTAATAGGGGGAAATGAGCAGTTCTTC
TRBJ2-2 - TRBV27 - CAIPEPTGCWGRELFF TGTGCCATCCCGGAACCTACAGGGTGTTGGGGGCGGGAGCTGTTTTTT
TRBJ1-3 - TRBV9 - CASSVFVSGNTIYF TGTGCCAGCAGCGTGTTTGTTAGTGGAAACACCATATATTTT
TRBJ2-1 TRBD1 TRBV9 - CASSLIGTGPSNEQFF TGTGCCAGCAGTCTTATCGGGACAGGTCCTTCCAATGAGCAGTTCTTC
TRBJ2-7 - TRBV5-1 - CASSFTEPYEQYF TGCGCCAGCAGCTTTACGGAACCCTACGAGCAGTACTTC
TRBJ2-3 TRBD2 TRBV14 - CASSVSGSGDTQYF TGTGCCAGCAGCGTCAGCGGGAGTGGAGATACGCAGTATTTT
TRBJ1-1 - TRBV5-1 - CASSLGTEAFF TGCGCCAGCAGCTTGGGAACTGAAGCTTTCTTT
TRBJ1-4 - TRBV29-1 - CSVEIRGIREKLFF TGCAGCGTTGAAATTCGGGGTATCAGGGAAAAACTGTTTTTT
TRBJ1-1 - TRBV13 few CASSPRDTTNTEAFF TGTGCCAGCAGCCCGCGGGACACGACGAACACTGAAGCTTTCTTT
TRBJ1-5 TRBD1 TRBV28 - CASSPDRGNQPQHF TGTGCCAGCAGCCCTGACAGGGGCAATCAGCCCCAGCATTTT
TRBJ2-1 - TRBV19 - CASSASSGPYNEQFF TGTGCCAGTTCAGCCTCCAGCGGGCCTTACAATGAGCAGTTCTTC
TRBJ1-6 - TRBV4-2 few CASSQERYSGYSPLHF TGTGCCAGCAGCCAAGAGAGGTACAGTGGCTATTCACCCCTCCACTTT
TRBJ1-5 TRBD1 TRBV27 - CASRGTGSFQPQHF TGTGCCAGCAGGGGGACAGGTTCGTTTCAGCCCCAGCATTTT
TRBJ1-1 - TRBV10-1 - CASSRGFTEAFF TGCGCCAGCAGCAGGGGTTTCACTGAAGCTTTCTTT